This TCR beta chain came from a study of human T cells and chemical hapten exposure. The table lists this clonotype with a few counts. The junction departs from germline at one end; a sequencing error may be responsible. TCRdb re-analysed the RACE reads in MiXCR, keeping a single row per CDR3 protein. Counted here are under 200,000 distinct CDR3 sequences, 14% occurring once; the ten biggest clones make up about 1.7%. Time point reported: patch test 1, 2 weeks after DPC sensitization. Indicated treatment: therapeutic diphenylcyclopropenone sensitization with weekly scalp DPC. The input for sequencing was whole blood, taken in connection with sensitization to the hapten diphenylcyclopropenone (DPC). The TCR comes from a woman in her thirties with alopecia areata. Some clones in this sample may be carry-over from other donors' samples.

The CDR3 DNA sequence: TGTGCCAGCAGTCAGGGACAGGGCCCCCTTTTC. It translates to CASSQGQGPLF. The chain joins TRBV12-3 or TRBV12-4 to TRBJ2-1, with TRBD1 matching 9 bases. The CDR3 contains 11 residues.